The T cell receptor (beta chain) described here comes from a study of beta chain features in type 1 diabetes. Overall study results and limits: TCRB CDR3s from Type 1 diabetes patients were moderately but significantly shorter in all four CD4+ subsets.

About this clone: Its antigen remains unknown.

This CDR3 comprises 11 residues. V lost 2 bases to trimming and J lost 5 bases, with 2 bases between them. In germline, CDR1 is ENHRY, CDR2 SYGVKD. Reverse transcribing all isolated RNA meant expressed TCRB transcripts were sequenced. Produced via immunoSEQ multiplex PCR; TCRdb's table is partial and in-frame only. Of a few hundred thousand clones in the sample, about 19% are singletons; the top ten hold 0.035% to 0.055%. One heparinised blood draw, averaging about 120 mL, came from each donor. Each of the CD4+ naive, central memory, regulatory and stem cell-like memory populations was sorted via CD45RO/CCR7/CD25/CD127/CD95/CD27.

Sequencing was done on a sample of naive CD4+ T cells from blood. The rearrangement uses TRBV10-3 and TRBJ2-3; D is undetermined. This receptor was identified in a woman in her late teens or twenties in good health. Here the CDR3 reads CAISERDTQYF. In DNA form, the CDR3 reads TGTGCCATCAGTGAGCGAGATACGCAGTATTTT.